This T cell receptor beta chain was sequenced for a study of breast tumors, draining lymph nodes, adjacent tissues. Findings and caveats of the study: Data only fit, rather than demonstrated, lymph node origin of most tumor T cells. Tumor and nontumor repertoires were significantly more similar in luminal-like than in basal-like breast cancer. Compared with lymph nodes, tumors were less diverse; compared with nontumor tissue, more.

Breast cancer patients provided tissue from their axillary draining lymph nodes. In the case of this clonotype: Its antigen is not identified.

The CDR3 spans 15 residues. In germline, CDR1 is LNHDA, CDR2 SQIVND (reference sequence). The ends lost 3 bases at V and 9 bases at J; junction bases unmatched: 13. TCRdb redid the calling of the multiplex PCR reads with MiXCR, one entry per CDR3 protein. The sample lists about 170,000 distinct CDR3 sequences; around 35% were seen once. Source material: axillary lymph node tissue. This TCR came from a female donor with breast cancer. Some clones in this sample may be carry-over from other donors' samples. The V call is TRBV19, the J call TRBJ2-5; 7 bases fit TRBD2. CDR3 loop: CASSMGGVGNQPQYF. The CDR3 DNA follows: TGTGCCAGTAGTATGGGGGGGGTTGGCAATCAGCCCCAGTACTTC.